This T cell receptor (beta chain) was documented in a study of identical twins. Points from the study as a whole: Conclusions rested on cross-sectional statistics rather than following the same donors.

This CDR3 is built from 15 residues. This clonotype came up a few times. Its antigen is as yet unknown. MiXCR, run by TCRdb on the 5' RACE reads, gives a single entry per CDR3 protein. The data show approximately 190,000 distinct CDR3 sequences, less than 20% seen once. These same data were also listed under a study on T cells expressing NK-cell markers.

This TCR was sampled from a woman under 30 in good health. The rearrangement links TRBV21-1 to TRBJ2-3. TRBV21-1 is described as a pseudogene. The specimen sequenced was CD8+ T cells sorted from blood. CDR3 nucleotides: TGTGCCACCGAGGTGGGCACAAGGTTGACAGATACGCAGTATTTT. Translation gives CATEVGTRLTDTQYF.